These 10 T cell receptor beta chains originate from one sample sequenced in a study of T cells in Graves' hyperthyroidism and ophthalmopathy. It was RNA transcripts that yielded the amplified TCR beta CDR3 regions. HTBI primers were the set used in a first-round RT-PCR of the TCR CDR3. Each CDR3 protein gets one entry after TCRdb re-called the multiplex PCR reads with MiXCR. The table records hundreds of thousands of distinct CDR3 sequences, about 15% of them present only once. Source material: blood. These receptors were taken from a woman aged 30 to 39 with Graves' hyperthyroidism that later progressed to Graves' ophthalmopathy.

This clonotype was observed at least ten times. This chain links TRBV5-1 with TRBJ1-4; D may be TRBD1 (5 bases). The CDR3 is 16 residues long. Trimming pared 4 bases from V and 7 bases from J, leaving 20 bases between. The germline V gene encodes CDR1 SGHRS and CDR2 YFSETQ. The CDR3 DNA is TGCGCCAGCAGCCGCGCCCCGGCAGGGACGGCTGAAAAACTGTTTTTT. Its protein is CASSRAPAGTAEKLFF. The full variable domain, with the rest looked up from reference TRBV5-1 and TRBJ1-4, is KAGVTQTPRYLIKTRGQQVTLSCSPISGHRSVSWYQQTPGQGLQFLFEYFSETQRNKGNFPGRFSGRQFSNSRSEMNVSTLELGDSALYLCASSRAPAGTAEKLFFGSGTQLSVL.

This clonotype came up many times. This chain uses TRBV24-1 with TRBJ2-1; D remains ambiguous. The CDR3 consists of 11 residues. Germline values: CDR1 KGHDR, CDR2 SFDVKD. Trimming pared 5 bases from V and 3 bases from J, leaving 1 base between. The CDR3 sequence: CATSVYNEQFF. The CDR3 DNA reads as TGTGCCACCAGTGTCTACAATGAGCAGTTCTTC.

The chain is built from TRBV5-1 and TRBJ2-7; D possibly uses TRBD1 or TRBD2 (6 bases each). Between the trimmed V and J ends, which lost 2 bases and 1 base, there was a span of 13 bases. The CDR3 contains 15 residues. The germline V gene has CDR1 SGHRS and CDR2 YFSETQ. The CDR3 region has the DNA TGCGCCAGCAGCTTCGGCGGGACACCTTCCTACGAGCAGTACTTC. Translation: CASSFGGTPSYEQYF.

The gene calls are TRBV19 and TRBJ2-5; 7 bases align to TRBD1. Germline CDR1 LNHDA, CDR2 SQIVND (reference sequence). CDR3 length equals 15 residues. V lost 7 bases and J lost 7; bases outside the gene matches: 15. CDR3 residues: CASNPGQLLSGTQYF. The DNA for the CDR3 is TGTGCCAGTAATCCGGGACAGCTTCTTTCAGGGACCCAGTACTTC.

The chain recombines TRBV11-2 with TRBJ2-5, with 11 bases lining up with TRBD2. Germline V lookup: CDR1 SGHAT, CDR2 FQNNGV. V lost 5 bases to trimming and J lost 5 bases; unmatched junction nucleotides: 22. This CDR3 is 20 amino acids long. The CDR3 sequence is CASSPRLLGGTSGRGETQYF. In DNA, the CDR3 is TGTGCCAGCAGCCCTCGTTTACTGGGTGGTACTAGCGGGAGAGGGGAGACCCAGTACTTC.

This clonotype was found many times. The chain couples TRBV5-5 to TRBJ2-4; 8 bases are shared with TRBD1. Germline values: CDR1 SGHKS, CDR2 YYEKEE (reference sequence). The CDR3 has 15 amino acids. V lost 4 bases and J lost 5; bases outside the gene matches: 8. CDR3 DNA sequence: TGTGCCAGCAGCCATCGACAGGGGTCCCAAAACATTCAGTACTTC. Translated, it gives CASSHRQGSQNIQYF. The full variable domain, rest sourced from reference TRBV5-5 and TRBJ2-4, is DAGVTQSPTHLIKTRGQQVTLRCSPISGHKSVSWYQQVLGQGPQFIFQYYEKEERGRGNFPDRFSARQFPNYSSELNVNALLLGDSALYLCASSHRQGSQNIQYFGAGTRLSVL.

The genes are TRBV20-1 and TRBJ2-7; a possible D gene is TRBD1 (8 bases). CDR3 length: 15 amino acids. Germline assignment: CDR1 DFQATT and CDR2 SNEGSKA (reference sequence). V gave up 0 bases and J gave up 6 bases, with 18 bases separating them. CDR3 nucleotide sequence: TGCAGTGCTAGAGAGAGCGGGACAGGAGCCTCCGAGCAGTACTTC. Translation gives CSARESGTGASEQYF.

Concerning this clonotype itself: A much larger clone sits a single nucleotide away, making a read error possible. The chain joins TRBV11-2 to TRBJ2-4; D may be TRBD2 (5 bases). Per the germline V gene, CDR1 is SGHAT and CDR2 is FQNNGV. This CDR3 is built from 13 residues. Trimming left V 5 bases short and J 8 bases short, with 13 bases between. This chain's CDR3 is CASSQGRDHIQYF. CDR3 sequence (DNA): TGTGCCAGCAGCCAAGGCCGGGATCACATTCAGTACTTC. The full variable domain, in which reference TRBV11-2 and TRBJ2-4 provide the parts outside the CDR3, is EAGVAQSPRYKIIEKRQSVAFWCNPISGHATLYWYQQILGQGPKLLIQFQNNGVVDDSQLPKDRFSAERLKGVDSTLKIQPAKLEDSAVYLCASSQGRDHIQYFGAGTRLSVL.

The table lists this clonotype with a count of one. This may come from a read error, since a much larger clone is one base off. The chain joins TRBV19 to TRBJ2-2; D remains ambiguous. The DNA end is more similar to TRBJ1-1, so the J call may be wrong. Germline CDR1 LNHDA, CDR2 SQIVND (reference sequence). The CDR3 length is 13 residues. The chain's CDR3 is CASSIRVNTGAFF. The CDR3 DNA is TGTGCCAGTAGTATTCGGGTGAACACTGGAGCTTTCTTT.

Only a few counts were recorded for this clonotype. The chain combines TRBV20-1 with TRBJ2-5, with 10 bases aligning to TRBD2. The germline CDR1 and CDR2 sequences are DFQATT and SNEGSKA (reference sequence). The CDR3 spans 14 residues. J gave up 2 bases and V 3 bases, and 3 bases lay outside the gene matches. The CDR3 here is CSASERGGQETQYF. CDR3 DNA sequence: TGCAGTGCTAGTGAGCGGGGGGGTCAAGAGACCCAGTACTTC.